This TCR beta chain stems from a study of T cell changes during pregnancy in multiple sclerosis. Profiling relied on immunoSEQ multiplex PCR, and the TCRdb table lists in-frame clones only, not all of them. The table lists some 80,000 clones, 70% to 90% of them singletons, with 0.9% in the top ten. This receptor was obtained from a female donor in good health, enrolled as a control in a pregnancy study. Specimen: peripheral blood, collected in the first trimester of pregnancy.

For the CDR3, the DNA is TGTGCCAGCAGCTTGGACACCTTCTCTGGAAACACCATATATTTT. Amino acid sequence: CASSLDTFSGNTIYF. The chain recombines TRBV7-2 with TRBJ1-3, with a weak D call TRBD1 (5 bases). Germline V gene sequence: CDR1 SGHTA, CDR2 FQGNSA. V lost 3 bases to trimming and J lost 0 bases, with 9 bases between them. This CDR3 contains 15 residues.